Sequencing of this T cell receptor (beta chain) was carried out in a study of OX40 agonist ivuxolimab in advanced cancers. Study-wide points: Some of the nonresponding patients also showed low levels of normalized T-cell clonal expansion.

About this clone: Its antigen is unidentified.

The germline V gene has CDR1 SGHAT and CDR2 FQNNGV. Losses at the gene ends were 2 bases for V and 8 bases for J; bases not matched to a gene: 8. This CDR3 region has 15 residues. Using immunoSEQ multiplex PCR, the repertoire was profiled, and TCRdb retains in-frame clones only, with some absent. The sample records roughly 56,000 clones, around 88% being singletons. The chain has TRBV11-2 and TRBJ1-4, with 7 bases that match TRBD1. This TCR was sampled from an adult with an advanced solid tumor such as melanoma, head and neck, liver or kidney cancer. Sequenced material: CD4+ or CD8+ T cells sorted from blood, taken in a trial of the OX40 agonist ivuxolimab. CDR3 loop: CASSLSTGAGEKLFF. The CDR3 DNA reads as TGTGCCAGCAGCTTATCTACAGGGGCGGGAGAAAAACTGTTTTTT.